This T cell receptor beta chain is drawn from a study of CXCR3-negative and CXCR3-positive naive CD8 T cells. Whole-study results and caveats: TRBV-TRBJ usage was alike in naive CXCR3-negative and CXCR3-positive cells but differed in memory cells. Naive CXCR3-positive cells had TRB CDR3s more hydrophobic than those of CXCR3-negative naive cells. Once cells were cryopreserved, CXCR3 expression went down partly, and most assays used fresh PBMCs.

On this clonotype itself: Its antigen is unknown.

Germline CDR1 and CDR2: SGHRS and YFSETQ. The CDR3 runs 16 residues. In preparing the TRB cDNA libraries, 5' RACE with UMI labels was used. Following a re-call of the 5' RACE reads, TCRdb has one entry per CDR3 protein and lacks DNA. The sample includes roughly 7,300 distinct CDR3 sequences. V usage is TRBV5-1 and J usage is TRBJ2-5; with no DNA, the TCRdb D assignment of TRBD2 cannot be verified. The TCR was taken from a human donor in good health. Some clones in this sample may be carry-over from other donors' samples. Source material: naive CXCR3+ CD8+ T cells from blood. The subset denotes: CD45RO-CCR7+CD27+CD95- naive CD8+ T cells expressing CXCR3 (TNR3+). CDR3 protein: CASSLIAGAMKETQYF.